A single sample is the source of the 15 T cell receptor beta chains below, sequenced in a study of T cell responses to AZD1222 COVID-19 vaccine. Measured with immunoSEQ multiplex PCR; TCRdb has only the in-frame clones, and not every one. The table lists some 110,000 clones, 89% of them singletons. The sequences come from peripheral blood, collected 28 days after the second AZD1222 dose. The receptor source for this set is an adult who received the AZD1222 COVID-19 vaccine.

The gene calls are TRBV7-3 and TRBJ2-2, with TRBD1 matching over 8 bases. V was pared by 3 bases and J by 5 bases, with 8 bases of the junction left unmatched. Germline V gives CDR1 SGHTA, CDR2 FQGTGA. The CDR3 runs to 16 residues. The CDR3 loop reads CASSLGQALSTGELFF. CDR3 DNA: TGTGCCAGCAGCTTGGGACAGGCGTTATCGACCGGGGAGCTGTTTTTT.

The CDR3: CASSDWATNEKLFF. The CDR3, as DNA: TGTGCCAGCAGTGACTGGGCAACTAATGAAAAACTGTTTTTT. The chain joins TRBV25-1 to TRBJ1-4; D is uncertain. V was shortened by 3 bases and J by 0 bases, with 5 bases between the two germline ends. The germline V gene encodes CDR1 MGHDK and CDR2 SYGVNS. CDR3 size: 14 residues.

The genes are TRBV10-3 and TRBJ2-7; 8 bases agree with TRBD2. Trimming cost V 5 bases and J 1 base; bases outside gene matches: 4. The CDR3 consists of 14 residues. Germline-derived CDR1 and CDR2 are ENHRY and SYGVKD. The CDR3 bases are TGTGCCATCAGTATCCAGCGGGAGTCCTACGAGCAGTACTTC. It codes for CAISIQRESYEQYF.

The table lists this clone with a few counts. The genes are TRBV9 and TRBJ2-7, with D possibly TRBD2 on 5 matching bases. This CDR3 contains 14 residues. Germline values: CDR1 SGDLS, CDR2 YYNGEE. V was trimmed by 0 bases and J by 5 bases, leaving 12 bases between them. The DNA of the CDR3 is TGTGCCAGCAGCGTAGCGGGGATTCTTGACGAGCAGTACTTC. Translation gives CASSVAGILDEQYF. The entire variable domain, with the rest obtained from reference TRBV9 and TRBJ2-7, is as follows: DSGVTQTPKHLITATGQRVTLRCSPRSGDLSVYWYQQSLDQGLQFLIQYYNGEERAKGNILERFSAQQFPDLHSELNLSSLELGDSALYFCASSVAGILDEQYFGPGTRLTVT.

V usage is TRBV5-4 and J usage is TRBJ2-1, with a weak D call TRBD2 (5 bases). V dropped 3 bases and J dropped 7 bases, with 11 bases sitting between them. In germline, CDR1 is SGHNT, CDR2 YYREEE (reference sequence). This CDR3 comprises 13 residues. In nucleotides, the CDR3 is TGTGCCAGCAGCTCATCCCCGGGGAATGAGCAGTTCTTC. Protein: CASSSSPGNEQFF.

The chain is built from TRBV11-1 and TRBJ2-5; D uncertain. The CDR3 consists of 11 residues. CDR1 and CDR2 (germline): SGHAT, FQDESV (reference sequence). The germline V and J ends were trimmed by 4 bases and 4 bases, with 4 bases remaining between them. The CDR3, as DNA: TGTGCCAGCAGCTGGGGAGAGACCCAGTACTTC. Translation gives CASSWGETQYF.

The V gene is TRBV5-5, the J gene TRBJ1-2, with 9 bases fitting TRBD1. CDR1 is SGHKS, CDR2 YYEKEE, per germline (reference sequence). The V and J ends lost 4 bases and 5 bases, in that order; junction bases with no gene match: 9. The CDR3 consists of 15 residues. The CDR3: CASSPADRGGYGYTF. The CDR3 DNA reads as TGTGCCAGCAGCCCCGCGGACAGGGGAGGTTATGGCTACACCTTC.

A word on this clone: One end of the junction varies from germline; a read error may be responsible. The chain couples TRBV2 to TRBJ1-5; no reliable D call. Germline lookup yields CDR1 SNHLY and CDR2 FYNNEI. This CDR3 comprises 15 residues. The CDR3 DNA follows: TGTGCCAGCAGCTCGACGGACCGAATGTATCAGCCACAGCATTTT. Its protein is CASSSTDRMYQPQHF.

CDR3: CASSDPAGGSGELFF. For the CDR3, the DNA is TGCGCCAGCAGTGACCCAGCGGGAGGGTCCGGGGAGCTGTTTTTT. The rearrangement uses TRBV10-1 and TRBJ2-2, with 10 bases fitting TRBD2. The CDR3 covers 15 residues. The V and J ends lost 3 bases and 6 bases, in that order; junction bases with no gene match: 4. CDR1 WNHNN and CDR2 SYGVQD come from the germline V gene (reference sequence).

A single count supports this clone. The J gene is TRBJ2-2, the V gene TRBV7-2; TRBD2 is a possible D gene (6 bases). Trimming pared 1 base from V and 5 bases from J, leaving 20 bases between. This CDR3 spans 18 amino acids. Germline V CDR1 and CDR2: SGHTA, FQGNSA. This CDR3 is CASSLGSLGSPGTGELFF. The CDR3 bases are TGTGCCAGCAGCTTAGGATCCCTCGGGAGTCCGGGGACCGGGGAGCTGTTTTTT.

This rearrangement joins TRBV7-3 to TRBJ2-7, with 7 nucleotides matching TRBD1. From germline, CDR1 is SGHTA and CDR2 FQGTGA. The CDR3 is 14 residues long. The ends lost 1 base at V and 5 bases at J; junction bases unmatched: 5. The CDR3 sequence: CASSLIGGSDEQYF. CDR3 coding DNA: TGTGCCAGCAGCTTAATAGGGGGCTCGGACGAGCAGTACTTC.

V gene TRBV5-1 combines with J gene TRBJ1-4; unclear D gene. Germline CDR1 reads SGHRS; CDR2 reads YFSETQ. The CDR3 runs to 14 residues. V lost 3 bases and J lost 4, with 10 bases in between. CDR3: CASSSGSYNEKLFF. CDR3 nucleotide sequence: TGCGCCAGCAGCTCCGGCAGCTATAATGAAAAACTGTTTTTT.

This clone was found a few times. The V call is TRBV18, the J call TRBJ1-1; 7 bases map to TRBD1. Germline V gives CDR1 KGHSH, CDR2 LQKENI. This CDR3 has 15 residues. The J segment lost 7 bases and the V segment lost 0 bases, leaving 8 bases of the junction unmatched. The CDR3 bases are TGTGCCAGCTCACCACCGGGTGCAGGGGGTAATGAAGCTTTCTTT. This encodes CASSPPGAGGNEAFF. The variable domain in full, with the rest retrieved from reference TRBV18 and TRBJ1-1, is NAGVMQNPRHLVRRRGQEARLRCSPMKGHSHVYWYRQLPEEGLKFMVYLQKENIIDESGMPKERFSAEFPKEGPSILRIQQVVRGDSAAYFCASSPPGAGGNEAFFGQGTRLTVV.

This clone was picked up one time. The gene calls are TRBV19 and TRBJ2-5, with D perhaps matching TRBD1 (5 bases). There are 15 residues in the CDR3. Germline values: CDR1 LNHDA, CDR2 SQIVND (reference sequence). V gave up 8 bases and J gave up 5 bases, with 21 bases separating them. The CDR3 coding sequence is TGTGCCAGTGCCAACACAGGTCACGATGGGGAGACCCAGTACTTC. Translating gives CASANTGHDGETQYF.

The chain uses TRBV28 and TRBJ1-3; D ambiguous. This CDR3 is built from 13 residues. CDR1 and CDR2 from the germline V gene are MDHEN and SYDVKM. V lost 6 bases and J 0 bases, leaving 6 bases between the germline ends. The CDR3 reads CASSLTSGNTIYF. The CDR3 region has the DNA TGTGCCAGCAGCCTAACCTCTGGAAACACCATATATTTT.